This T cell receptor (beta chain) was recorded in a study of blood T cell repertoires in COVID-19. In germline, CDR1 is KGHSH, CDR2 LQKENI. V was pared by 4 bases and J by 4 bases, with 7 bases of the junction left unmatched. There are 15 residues in the CDR3. Profiled with immunoSEQ multiplex PCR; TCRdb holds only in-frame clones, not every one. The profile shows 350,000 or so clones, about 83% of them singletons. Sequencing used peripheral blood. The chain combines TRBV18 with TRBJ1-5, with 7 bases fitting TRBD1. The receptor was isolated from a young man with active or convalescent COVID-19. CDR3 DNA sequence: TGTGCCAGCTCACGAACCGGGACAGATAATCAGCCCCAGCATTTT. It codes for CASSRTGTDNQPQHF.